This T cell receptor beta chain originates from a study of T cell responses to AZD1222 COVID-19 vaccine. The V end lost 0 bases, the J end lost 7 bases, and 3 bases lay between the germline ends. The CDR3 totals 12 residues. Germline V gene data show CDR1 as KGHDR and CDR2 as SFDVKD. Some clones are missing from TCRdb's copy, which holds only in-frame ones; the method was immunoSEQ multiplex PCR. The sample holds 130,000 to 150,000 clones, 90% to 95% seen once. About this clone: The identical CDR3 is also encoded by other nucleotide sequences in the sample.

Sequencing used peripheral blood, obtained 28 days after the second AZD1222 dose. The chain combines TRBV24-1 with TRBJ1-5; D remains unclear. This receptor was identified in an adult who received the AZD1222 COVID-19 vaccine. The CDR3 DNA reads TGTGCCACCAGTGATTTGAACCAGCCCCAGCATTTT. This gives the protein CATSDLNQPQHF.